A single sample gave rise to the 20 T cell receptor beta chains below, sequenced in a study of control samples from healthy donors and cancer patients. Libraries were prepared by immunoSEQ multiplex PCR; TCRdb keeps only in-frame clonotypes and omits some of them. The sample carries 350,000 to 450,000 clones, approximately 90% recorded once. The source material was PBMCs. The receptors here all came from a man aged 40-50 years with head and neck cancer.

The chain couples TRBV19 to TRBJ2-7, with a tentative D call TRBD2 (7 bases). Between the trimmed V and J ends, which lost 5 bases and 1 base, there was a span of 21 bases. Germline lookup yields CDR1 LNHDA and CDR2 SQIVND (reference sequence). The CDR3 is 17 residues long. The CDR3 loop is CASSPPWEGGRSYEQYF. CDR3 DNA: TGTGCCAGTAGTCCCCCCTGGGAGGGGGGACGGTCCTACGAGCAGTACTTC. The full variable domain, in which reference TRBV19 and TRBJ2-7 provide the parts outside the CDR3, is DGGITQSPKYLFRKEGQNVTLSCEQNLNHDAMYWYRQDPGQGLRLIYYSQIVNDFQKGDIAEGYSVSREKKESFPLTVTSAQKNPTAFYLCASSPPWEGGRSYEQYFGPGTRLTVT.

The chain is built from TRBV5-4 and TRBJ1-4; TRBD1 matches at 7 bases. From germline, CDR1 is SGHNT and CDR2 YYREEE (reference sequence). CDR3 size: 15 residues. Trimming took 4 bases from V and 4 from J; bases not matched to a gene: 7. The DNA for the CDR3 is TGTGCCAGCAGCGCAACAGGGGATGGTAATGAAAAACTGTTTTTT. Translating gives CASSATGDGNEKLFF.

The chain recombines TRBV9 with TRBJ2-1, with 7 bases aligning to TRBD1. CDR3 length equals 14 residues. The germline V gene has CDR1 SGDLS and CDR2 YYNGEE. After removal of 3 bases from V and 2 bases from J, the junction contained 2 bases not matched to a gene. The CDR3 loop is CASSAGTAYNEQFF. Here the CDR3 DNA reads TGTGCCAGCAGCGCCGGGACAGCCTACAATGAGCAGTTCTTC.

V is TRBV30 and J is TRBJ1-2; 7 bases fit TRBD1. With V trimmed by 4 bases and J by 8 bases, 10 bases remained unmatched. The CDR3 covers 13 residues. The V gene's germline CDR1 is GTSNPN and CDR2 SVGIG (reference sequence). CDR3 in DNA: TGTGCCTGGATCTCAGGGGGTCAGCGGGGCTACACCTTC. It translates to CAWISGGQRGYTF.

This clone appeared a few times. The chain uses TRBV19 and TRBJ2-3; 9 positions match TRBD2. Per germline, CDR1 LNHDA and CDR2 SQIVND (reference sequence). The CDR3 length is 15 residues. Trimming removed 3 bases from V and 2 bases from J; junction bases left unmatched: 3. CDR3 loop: CASSMLAGDTDTQYF. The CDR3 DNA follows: TGTGCCAGTAGTATGTTAGCGGGGGACACAGATACGCAGTATTTT.

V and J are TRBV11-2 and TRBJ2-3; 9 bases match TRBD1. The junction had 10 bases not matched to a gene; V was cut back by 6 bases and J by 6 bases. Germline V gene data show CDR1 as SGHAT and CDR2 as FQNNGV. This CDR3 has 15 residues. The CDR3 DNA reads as TGTGCCAGCAGGCCGACAGGGGGGTTTGTGGATACGCAGTATTTT. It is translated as CASRPTGGFVDTQYF.

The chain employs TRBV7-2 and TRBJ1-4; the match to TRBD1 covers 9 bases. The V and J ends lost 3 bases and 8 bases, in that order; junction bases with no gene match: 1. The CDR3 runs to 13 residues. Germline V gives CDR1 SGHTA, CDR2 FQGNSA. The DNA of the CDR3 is TGTGCCAGCAGCTTTGGACAGGGGGAAAAACTGTTTTTT. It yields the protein CASSFGQGEKLFF.

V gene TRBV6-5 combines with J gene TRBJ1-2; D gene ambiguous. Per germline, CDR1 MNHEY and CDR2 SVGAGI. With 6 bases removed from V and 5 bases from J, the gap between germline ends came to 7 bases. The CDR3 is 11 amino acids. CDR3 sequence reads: CASSRAYGYTF. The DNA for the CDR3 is TGTGCCAGCAGCAGAGCTTATGGCTACACCTTC.

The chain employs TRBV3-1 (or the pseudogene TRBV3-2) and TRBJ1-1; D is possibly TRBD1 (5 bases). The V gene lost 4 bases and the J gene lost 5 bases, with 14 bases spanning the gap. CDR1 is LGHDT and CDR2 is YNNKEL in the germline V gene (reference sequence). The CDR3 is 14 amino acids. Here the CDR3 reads CASSPLAGETEAFF. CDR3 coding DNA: TGTGCCAGCAGCCCTTTGGCGGGGGAAACTGAAGCTTTCTTT.

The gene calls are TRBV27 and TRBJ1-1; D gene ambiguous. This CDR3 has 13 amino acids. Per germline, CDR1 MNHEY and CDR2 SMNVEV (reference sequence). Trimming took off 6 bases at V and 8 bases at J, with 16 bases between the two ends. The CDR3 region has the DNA TGTGCCAGCAGGAGAATCTCAGTGCCAGAAGCTTTCTTT. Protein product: CASRRISVPEAFF.

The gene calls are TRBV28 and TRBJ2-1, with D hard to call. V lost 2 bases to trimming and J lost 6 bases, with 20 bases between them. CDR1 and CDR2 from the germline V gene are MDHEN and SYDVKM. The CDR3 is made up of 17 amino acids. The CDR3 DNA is TGTGCCAGCAGTTTACCCATTGCTCAGGATTGGGGCAATGAGCAGTTCTTC. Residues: CASSLPIAQDWGNEQFF.

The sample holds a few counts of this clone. The CDR3 region has the DNA TGTGCCAGTAGTATGGGGGGCACAGATACGCAGTATTTT. Translating gives CASSMGGTDTQYF. This chain connects TRBV19 to TRBJ2-3; D might be TRBD1 or TRBD2, each matching 5 bases. The CDR3 length is 13 residues. Germline CDR1 LNHDA, CDR2 SQIVND (reference sequence). V shed 3 bases and J shed 1 base, with 5 bases lying between them.

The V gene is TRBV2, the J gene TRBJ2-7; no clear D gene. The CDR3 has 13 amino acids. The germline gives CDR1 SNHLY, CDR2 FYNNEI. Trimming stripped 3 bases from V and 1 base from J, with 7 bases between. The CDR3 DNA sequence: TGTGCCAGCAGTGAGACACAATCCTACGAGCAGTACTTC. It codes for CASSETQSYEQYF.

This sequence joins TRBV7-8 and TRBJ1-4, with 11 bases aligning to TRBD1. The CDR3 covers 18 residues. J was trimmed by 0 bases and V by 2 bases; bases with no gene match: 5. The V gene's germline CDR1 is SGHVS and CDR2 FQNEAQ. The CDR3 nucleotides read TGTGCCAGCAGCTTATACCCGGGACAGGGGGCAACTAATGAAAAACTGTTTTTT. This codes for CASSLYPGQGATNEKLFF.

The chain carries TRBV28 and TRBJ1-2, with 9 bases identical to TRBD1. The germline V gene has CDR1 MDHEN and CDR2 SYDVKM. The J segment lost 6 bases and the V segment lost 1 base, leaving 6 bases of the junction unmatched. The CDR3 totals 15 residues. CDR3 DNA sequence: TGTGCCAGCAGTTTATTGGGACAGGGACTTAATGGCTACACCTTC. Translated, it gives CASSLLGQGLNGYTF.

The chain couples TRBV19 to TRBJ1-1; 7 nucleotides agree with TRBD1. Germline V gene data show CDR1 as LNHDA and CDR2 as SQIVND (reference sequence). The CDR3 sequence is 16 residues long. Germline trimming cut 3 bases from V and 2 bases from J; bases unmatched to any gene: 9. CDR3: CASSMYSGTVNTEAFF. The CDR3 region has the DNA TGTGCCAGTAGTATGTACTCCGGGACAGTAAACACTGAAGCTTTCTTT.

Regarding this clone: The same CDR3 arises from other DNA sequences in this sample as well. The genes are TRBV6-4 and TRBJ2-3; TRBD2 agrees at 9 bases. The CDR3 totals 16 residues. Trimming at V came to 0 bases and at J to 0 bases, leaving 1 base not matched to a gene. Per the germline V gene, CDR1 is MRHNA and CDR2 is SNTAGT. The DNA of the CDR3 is TGTGCCAGCAGTGACTCAGCGGGAGGAAGCACAGATACGCAGTATTTT. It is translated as CASSDSAGGSTDTQYF.

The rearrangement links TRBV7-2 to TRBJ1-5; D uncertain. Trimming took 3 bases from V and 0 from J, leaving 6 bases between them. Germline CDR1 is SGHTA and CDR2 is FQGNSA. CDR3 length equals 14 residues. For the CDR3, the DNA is TGTGCCAGCAGCTTCGTGAATAGCAATCAGCCCCAGCATTTT. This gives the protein CASSFVNSNQPQHF.

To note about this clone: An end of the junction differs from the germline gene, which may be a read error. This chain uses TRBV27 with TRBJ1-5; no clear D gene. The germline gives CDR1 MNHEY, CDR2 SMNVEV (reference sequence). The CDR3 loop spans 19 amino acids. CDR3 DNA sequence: TGTGCCAGCGGTTTCCCCCCGGCAGGTAATGAATATAGCAATCAGCCCCAGCATTTT. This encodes CASGFPPAGNEYSNQPQHF.

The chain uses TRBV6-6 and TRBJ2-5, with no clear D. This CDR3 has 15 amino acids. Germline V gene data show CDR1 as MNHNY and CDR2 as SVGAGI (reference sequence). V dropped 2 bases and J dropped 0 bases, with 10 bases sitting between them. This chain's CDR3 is CASSYRALNQETQYF. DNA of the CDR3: TGTGCCAGCAGTTACAGGGCCTTAAACCAAGAGACCCAGTACTTC.